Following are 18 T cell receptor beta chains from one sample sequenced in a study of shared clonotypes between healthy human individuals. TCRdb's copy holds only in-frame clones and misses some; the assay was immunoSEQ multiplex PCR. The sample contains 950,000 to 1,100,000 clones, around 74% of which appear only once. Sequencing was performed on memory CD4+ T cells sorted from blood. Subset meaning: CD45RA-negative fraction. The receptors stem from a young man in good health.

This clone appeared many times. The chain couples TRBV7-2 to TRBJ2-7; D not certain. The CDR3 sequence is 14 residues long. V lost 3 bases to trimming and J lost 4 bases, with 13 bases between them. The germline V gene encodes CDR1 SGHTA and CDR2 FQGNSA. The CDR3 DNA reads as TGTGCCAGCAGCTTCCCCGAGATCGGGTACGAGCAGTACTTC. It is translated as CASSFPEIGYEQYF.

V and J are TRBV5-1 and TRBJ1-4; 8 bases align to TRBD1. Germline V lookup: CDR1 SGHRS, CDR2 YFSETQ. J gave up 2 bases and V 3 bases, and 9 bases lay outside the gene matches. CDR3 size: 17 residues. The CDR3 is CASSSSGTGRTNEKLFF. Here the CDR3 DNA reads TGCGCCAGCAGCTCCTCCGGGACAGGCCGTACTAATGAAAAACTGTTTTTT.

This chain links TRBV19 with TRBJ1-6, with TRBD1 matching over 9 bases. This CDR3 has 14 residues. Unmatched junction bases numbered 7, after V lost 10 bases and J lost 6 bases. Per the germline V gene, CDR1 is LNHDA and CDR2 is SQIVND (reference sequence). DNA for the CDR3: TGTGCCACCCGGGACAGGGCTTTTAATTCACCCCTCCACTTT. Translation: CATRDRAFNSPLHF.

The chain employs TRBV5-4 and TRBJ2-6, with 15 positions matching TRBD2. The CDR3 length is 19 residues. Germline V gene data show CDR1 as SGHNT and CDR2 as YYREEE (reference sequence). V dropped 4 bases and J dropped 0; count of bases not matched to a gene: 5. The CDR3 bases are TGTGCCAGCAGCCTCGGACTAGCGGGAGGGAGCTCTGGGGCCAACGTCCTGACTTTC. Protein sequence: CASSLGLAGGSSGANVLTF.

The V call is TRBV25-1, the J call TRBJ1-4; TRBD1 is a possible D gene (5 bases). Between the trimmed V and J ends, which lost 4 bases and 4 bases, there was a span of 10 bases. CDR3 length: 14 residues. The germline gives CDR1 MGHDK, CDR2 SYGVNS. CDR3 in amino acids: CASSASRVNEKLFF. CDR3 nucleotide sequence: TGTGCCAGCAGTGCTTCCAGGGTTAATGAAAAACTGTTTTTT.

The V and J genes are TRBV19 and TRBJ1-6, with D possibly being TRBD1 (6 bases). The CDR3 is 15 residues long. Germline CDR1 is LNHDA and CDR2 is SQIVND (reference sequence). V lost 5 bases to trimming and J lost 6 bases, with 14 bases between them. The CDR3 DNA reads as TGTGCCAGTAGTCCACAGGGTTGGCGTAATTCACCCCTCCACTTT. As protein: CASSPQGWRNSPLHF.

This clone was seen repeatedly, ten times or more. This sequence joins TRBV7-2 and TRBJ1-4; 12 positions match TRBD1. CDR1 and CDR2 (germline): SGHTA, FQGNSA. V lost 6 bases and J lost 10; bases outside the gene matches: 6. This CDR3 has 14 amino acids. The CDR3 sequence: CASSTGTGGAKLFF. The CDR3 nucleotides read TGTGCCAGCAGTACCGGGACAGGGGGCGCAAAACTGTTTTTT.

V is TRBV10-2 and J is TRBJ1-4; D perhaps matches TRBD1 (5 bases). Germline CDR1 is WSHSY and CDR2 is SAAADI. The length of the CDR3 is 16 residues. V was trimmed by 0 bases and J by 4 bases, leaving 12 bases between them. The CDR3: CASSESVGQLNEKLFF. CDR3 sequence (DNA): TGCGCCAGCAGTGAGTCGGTGGGGCAGCTTAATGAAAAACTGTTTTTT.

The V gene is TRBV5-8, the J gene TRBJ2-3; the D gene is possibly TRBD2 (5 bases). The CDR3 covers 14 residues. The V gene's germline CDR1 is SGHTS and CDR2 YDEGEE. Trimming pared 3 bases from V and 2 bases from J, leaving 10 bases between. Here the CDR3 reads CASSSTGYTDTQYF. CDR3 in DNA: TGTGCCAGCAGCTCGACGGGGTACACAGATACGCAGTATTTT.

CDR3 sequence reads: CASSLDHGTEAFF. The DNA of the CDR3 is TGTGCCAGCAGCTTAGACCATGGCACTGAAGCTTTCTTT. The chain recombines TRBV11-2 with TRBJ1-1; D call uncertain. The V and J ends lost 0 bases and 4 bases respectively, with 6 bases between them. This CDR3 spans 13 amino acids. Germline assignment: CDR1 SGHAT and CDR2 FQNNGV.

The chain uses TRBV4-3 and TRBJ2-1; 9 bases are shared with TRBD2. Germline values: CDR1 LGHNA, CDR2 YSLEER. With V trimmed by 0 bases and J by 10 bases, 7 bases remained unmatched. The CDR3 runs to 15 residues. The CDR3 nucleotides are TGCGCCAGCAGCCAAGATCTAGCGGGGACAAGGGAGCAGTTCTTC. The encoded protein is CASSQDLAGTREQFF.

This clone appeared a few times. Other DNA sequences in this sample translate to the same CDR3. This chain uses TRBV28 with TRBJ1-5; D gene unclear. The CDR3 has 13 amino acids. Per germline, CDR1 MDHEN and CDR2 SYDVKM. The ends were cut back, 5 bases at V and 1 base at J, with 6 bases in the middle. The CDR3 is CASSPDSNQPQHF. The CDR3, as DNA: TGTGCCAGCAGTCCGGACAGCAATCAGCCCCAGCATTTT. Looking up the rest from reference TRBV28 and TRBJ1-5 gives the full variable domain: DVKVTQSSRYLVKRTGEKVFLECVQDMDHENMFWYRQDPGLGLRLIYFSYDVKMKEKGDIPEGYSVSREKKERFSLILESASTNQTSMYLCASSPDSNQPQHFGDGTRLSIL.

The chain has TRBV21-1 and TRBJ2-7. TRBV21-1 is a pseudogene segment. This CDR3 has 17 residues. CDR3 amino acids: CASSKDRPGTATYEQYF. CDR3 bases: TGTGCCAGCAGCAAAGACCGCCCCGGGACGGCGACCTACGAGCAGTACTTC.

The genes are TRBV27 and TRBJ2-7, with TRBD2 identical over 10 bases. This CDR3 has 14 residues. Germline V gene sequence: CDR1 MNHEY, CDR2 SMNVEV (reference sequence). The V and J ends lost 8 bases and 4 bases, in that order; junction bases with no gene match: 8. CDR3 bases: TGTGCCAGCTCCCCACTAGCGGGGCGATACGAGCAGTACTTC. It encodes CASSPLAGRYEQYF.

DNA for the CDR3: TGTGCCAGTAGTATAAGGGAGAGAGAAGGAAACACCATATATTTT. It codes for CASSIREREGNTIYF. V is TRBV19 and J is TRBJ1-3; no clear D gene. CDR1 and CDR2 from the germline V gene are LNHDA and SQIVND (reference sequence). The CDR3 consists of 15 residues. Trimming stripped 2 bases from V and 4 bases from J, with 12 bases between. Based on the CDR3 plus reference TRBV19 and TRBJ1-3, the full variable domain is DGGITQSPKYLFRKEGQNVTLSCEQNLNHDAMYWYRQDPGQGLRLIYYSQIVNDFQKGDIAEGYSVSREKKESFPLTVTSAQKNPTAFYLCASSIREREGNTIYFGEGSWLTVV.

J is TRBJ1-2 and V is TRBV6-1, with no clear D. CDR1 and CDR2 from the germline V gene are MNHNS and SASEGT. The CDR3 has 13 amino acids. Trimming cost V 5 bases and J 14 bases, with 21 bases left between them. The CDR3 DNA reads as TGTGCCAGCAGTTTAGACCCCGCCAGCCCCACGACCTTC. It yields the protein CASSLDPASPTTF.

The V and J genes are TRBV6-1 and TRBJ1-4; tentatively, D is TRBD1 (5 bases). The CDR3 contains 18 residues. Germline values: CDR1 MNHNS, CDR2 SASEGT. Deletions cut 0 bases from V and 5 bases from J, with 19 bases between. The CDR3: CASSEAPVVLGPNEKLFF. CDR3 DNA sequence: TGTGCCAGCAGTGAAGCGCCTGTTGTCTTGGGGCCGAATGAAAAACTGTTTTTT.

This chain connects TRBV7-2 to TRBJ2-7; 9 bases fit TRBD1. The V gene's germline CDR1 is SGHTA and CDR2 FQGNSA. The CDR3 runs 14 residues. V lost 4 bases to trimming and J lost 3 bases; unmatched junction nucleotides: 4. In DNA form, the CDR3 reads TGTGCCAGCAGCTGGGGACAGGGAATCTACGAGCAGTACTTC. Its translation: CASSWGQGIYEQYF.